The 27 T cell receptor beta chains presented below share a single source sample, sequenced in a study of T cells in Graves' hyperthyroidism and ophthalmopathy. The investigators amplified TCR beta CDR3 regions from RNA transcripts. The HTBI primer set served for first-round RT-PCR of the TCR CDR3. TCRdb re-derived calls from the multiplex PCR reads in MiXCR, one entry per CDR3 protein. The sample lists around 370,000 distinct CDR3 sequences, about a fifth occurring once. The source material was blood. Receptor source: a man between 18 and 29 years old with Graves' ophthalmopathy.

This clonotype was seen at least ten times. V usage is TRBV9 and J usage is TRBJ1-1, with TRBD1 as a possible D gene (5 bases). Germline CDR1 and CDR2: SGDLS and YYNGEE. Deletions cut 6 bases from V and 3 bases from J, with 21 bases between. The CDR3 loop spans 16 amino acids. This chain's CDR3 is CASTNPGGNGDTEAFF. The DNA of the CDR3 is TGTGCCAGCACCAATCCGGGGGGGAATGGGGACACTGAAGCTTTCTTT.

A few counts support this clonotype. The rearrangement uses TRBV11-2 and TRBJ2-1; 9 bases match TRBD2. This CDR3 has 17 residues. Germline V CDR1 and CDR2: SGHAT, FQNNGV. With V trimmed by 5 bases and J by 5 bases, 13 bases remained unmatched. CDR3 residues: CASSQRGGGATHNEQFF. The CDR3 DNA reads as TGTGCCAGCAGCCAAAGAGGCGGGGGGGCCACACACAATGAGCAGTTCTTC.

This clonotype was seen only a few times. This chain joins TRBV9 and TRBJ1-1; D is unresolved. This CDR3 spans 15 amino acids. Trimming cost V 4 bases and J 3 bases, with 16 bases left between them. Germline V lookup: CDR1 SGDLS, CDR2 YYNGEE. The CDR3 region is CASSTILGWDTEAFF. The CDR3 DNA follows: TGTGCCAGCAGCACCATTCTCGGTTGGGACACTGAAGCTTTCTTT.

This clonotype has at least ten counts. V and J are TRBV5-1 and TRBJ2-1; maybe TRBD2 (6 bases). The CDR3 loop spans 15 amino acids. In germline, CDR1 is SGHRS, CDR2 YFSETQ. Trimming pared 7 bases from V and 5 bases from J, leaving 19 bases between. For the CDR3, the DNA is TGCGCCAGCGAACCTGGGGGTGGAGGGGACAATGAGCAGTTCTTC. Protein product: CASEPGGGGDNEQFF.

The V and J genes are TRBV7-2 and TRBJ1-5, with no clear D. Germline V gene lookup returns CDR1 SGHTA and CDR2 FQGNSA. The CDR3 has 15 residues. Trimming cost V 8 bases and J 2 bases, with 16 bases left between them. CDR3 coding DNA: TGTGCCAGCTCACGCCCGGGCATCGGCAATCAGCCCCAGCATTTT. Amino acid sequence: CASSRPGIGNQPQHF.

This clonotype was counted at least ten times. The rearrangement joins TRBV2 to TRBJ2-5; 11 bases line up with TRBD2. Germline CDR1 is SNHLY and CDR2 is FYNNEI. V trimming: 0 bases; J trimming: 7 bases; junction bases outside the gene matches: 1. CDR3 length: 14 residues. CDR3 in DNA: TGTGCCAGCAGTGAAGCGCTAGCGGGAGGGACCCAGTACTTC. This sequence encodes CASSEALAGGTQYF. The full variable domain, with the rest looked up from reference TRBV2 and TRBJ2-5, is EPEVTQTPSHQVTQMGQEVILRCVPISNHLYFYWYRQILGQKVEFLVSFYNNEISEKSEIFDDQFSVERPDGSNFTLKIRSTKLEDSAMYFCASSEALAGGTQYFGPGTRLLVL.

The chain uses TRBV28 and TRBJ1-5, with D possibly being TRBD1 (5 bases). V gave up 4 bases and J gave up 6 bases, with 16 bases separating them. CDR3 length: 15 amino acids. From germline, CDR1 is MDHEN and CDR2 SYDVKM. The CDR3 DNA follows: TGTGCCAGCAGTTCGGACACCTCATACGTTCAGCCCCAGCATTTT. Translation: CASSSDTSYVQPQHF.

The chain joins TRBV9 to TRBJ2-2; weak D call: TRBD2 (5 bases). Germline V gene data show CDR1 as SGDLS and CDR2 as YYNGEE. The CDR3 is 13 amino acids. With 2 bases removed from V and 6 bases from J, the gap between germline ends came to 8 bases. The CDR3 spells CASSVGEPGELFF. The CDR3 region has the DNA TGTGCCAGCAGCGTCGGGGAACCCGGGGAGCTGTTTTTT.

Ten or more counts support this clonotype. The chain combines TRBV20-1 with TRBJ1-2; D is possibly TRBD1 (6 bases). Per germline, CDR1 DFQATT and CDR2 SNEGSKA (reference sequence). V shed 7 bases and J shed 4 bases, with 16 bases lying between them. The CDR3 totals 13 residues. CDR3 nucleotide sequence: TGCAGTGGGCGCGGGGGGCGGACCTATGGCTACACCTTC. It encodes CSGRGGRTYGYTF.

Note on this clonotype: This may stem from a read error, because a much larger clone lies one nucleotide away. The CDR3 carries no conserved terminal phenylalanine or tryptophan, so it likely arises from a read error. DNA for the CDR3: TGTGCCATCACGATGGGGGCCAACACTGAAGCTTTCCTT. Amino acid sequence: CAITMGANTEAFL. The V call is TRBV10-3, the J call TRBJ1-1; tentatively, D is TRBD1 (6 bases). This CDR3 is 13 amino acids long. Germline V lookup: CDR1 ENHRY, CDR2 SYGVKD. Trimming stripped 7 bases from V and 2 bases from J, with 11 bases between.

The V and J genes are TRBV9 and TRBJ2-1; 9 nucleotides agree with TRBD2. Germline loops: CDR1 SGDLS, CDR2 YYNGEE. The CDR3 has 15 residues. Losses at the gene ends were 7 bases for V and 8 bases for J; bases not matched to a gene: 13. This chain's CDR3 is CASARGRGGAHEQFF. The CDR3, as DNA: TGTGCCAGCGCCCGGGGGCGCGGGGGGGCGCATGAGCAGTTCTTC.

The chain uses TRBV7-8 and TRBJ1-5; no definite D call. This CDR3 region has 17 residues. From germline, CDR1 is SGHVS and CDR2 FQNEAQ. V lost 1 base to trimming and J lost 0 bases, with 13 bases between them. In DNA, the CDR3 is TGTGCCAGCAGCTTAGGTGGAGGGCCATATAGCAATCAGCCCCAGCATTTT. Residues: CASSLGGGPYSNQPQHF.

The V and J genes are TRBV7-7 and TRBJ2-3, with D possibly being TRBD1 (5 bases). The CDR3 covers 16 residues. In germline, CDR1 is SSHAT, CDR2 FNYEAQ (reference sequence). The V end lost 5 bases, the J end lost 0 bases, and 15 bases lay between the germline ends. CDR3 sequence: CASSPNGQSSTDTQYF. CDR3 DNA sequence: TGTGCCAGCAGCCCAAACGGACAATCTAGCACAGATACGCAGTATTTT. The full variable domain, completed using reference TRBV7-7 and TRBJ2-3, is GAGVSQSPRYKVTKRGQDVTLRCDPISSHATLYWYQQALGQGPEFLTYFNYEAQPDKSGLPSDRFSAERPEGSISTLTIQRTEQRDSAMYRCASSPNGQSSTDTQYFGPGTRLTVL.

This rearrangement joins TRBV4-2 to TRBJ2-7; TRBD1 matches at 8 bases. The germline V gene encodes CDR1 LGHNA and CDR2 YNFKEQ. The CDR3 covers 17 residues. J lost 1 base, V lost 0 bases, and 8 bases had no gene match. Here the CDR3 reads CASSQDRQGALSYEQYF. The DNA of the CDR3 is TGTGCCAGCAGCCAAGATAGGCAGGGGGCCCTGTCCTACGAGCAGTACTTC.

The rearrangement uses TRBV27 and TRBJ2-1, with D possibly matching TRBD2 (7 bases). V lost 4 bases to trimming and J lost 6 bases, with 13 bases between them. Germline CDR1 is MNHEY and CDR2 is SMNVEV (reference sequence). This CDR3 spans 14 amino acids. CDR3 loop: CASSWAGASNEQFF. DNA of the CDR3: TGTGCCAGCAGTTGGGCGGGGGCATCCAATGAGCAGTTCTTC.

The gene calls are TRBV10-3 and TRBJ2-5; D is possibly TRBD1 or TRBD2 (5 bases each). Germline assignment: CDR1 ENHRY and CDR2 SYGVKD. CDR3 length: 14 residues. Trimming took off 4 bases at V and 5 bases at J, with 14 bases between the two ends. DNA of the CDR3: TGTGCCATCAGTGGAGGAGACAGAGGGGAGACCCAGTACTTC. This encodes CAISGGDRGETQYF.

This clonotype was recorded many times. The rearrangement uses TRBV29-1 and TRBJ1-1, with a possible D match to TRBD1 (6 bases). Germline V gene sequence: CDR1 SQVTM, CDR2 ANQGSEA. The CDR3 totals 15 residues. Trimming pared 5 bases from V and 0 bases from J, leaving 16 bases between. CDR3 sequence: CSVPGGGFMNTEAFF. The CDR3, as DNA: TGCAGCGTTCCCGGAGGGGGATTCATGAACACTGAAGCTTTCTTT.

This rearrangement joins TRBV19 to TRBJ1-4, with D hard to call. Trimming took off 11 bases at V and 1 base at J, with 11 bases between the two ends. The CDR3 runs 13 residues. Germline V gives CDR1 LNHDA, CDR2 SQIVND (reference sequence). CDR3 in amino acids: CASGWGTNEKLFF. CDR3 in DNA: TGTGCCTCCGGGTGGGGAACTAATGAAAAACTGTTTTTT.

This clonotype was seen repeatedly, ten times or more. The V gene is TRBV3-1, the J gene TRBJ2-7, with 10 positions matching TRBD2. The CDR3 is 15 amino acids. Germline CDR1 LGHDT, CDR2 YNNKEL (reference sequence). Trimming took 4 bases from V and 6 from J; bases not matched to a gene: 9. The CDR3 region is CASSPSAGGPVEQYF. In DNA, the CDR3 is TGTGCCAGCAGCCCCTCAGCGGGGGGGCCTGTCGAGCAGTACTTC.

This clonotype was seen at least ten times. The gene calls are TRBV5-1 and TRBJ2-3, with TRBD2 as a possible D gene (5 bases). The CDR3 loop spans 15 amino acids. Trimming left V 0 bases short and J 0 bases short, with 8 bases between. Germline V gene sequence: CDR1 SGHRS, CDR2 YFSETQ. The chain's CDR3 is CASSLGAASTDTQYF. The CDR3 DNA reads TGCGCCAGCAGCTTGGGAGCGGCAAGCACAGATACGCAGTATTTT.

This clonotype was seen repeatedly, ten times or more. This sequence joins TRBV3-1 and TRBJ2-3; possibly TRBD2 for D (7 bases). This CDR3 is 14 amino acids long. Germline loops: CDR1 LGHDT, CDR2 YNNKEL (reference sequence). V was shortened by 4 bases and J by 6 bases, with 14 bases between the two germline ends. CDR3 sequence (DNA): TGTGCCAGCAGCCCTCGGGGGGCAGGCGATACGCAGTATTTT. This codes for CASSPRGAGDTQYF.

This clonotype was seen repeatedly, ten times or more. V is TRBV5-1 and J is TRBJ1-2, with 7 bases lining up with TRBD1. Germline-derived CDR1 and CDR2 are SGHRS and YFSETQ. The CDR3 has 13 residues. Losses at the gene ends were 7 bases for V and 3 bases for J; bases not matched to a gene: 6. The CDR3 bases are TGCGCCAGCTCAGGTACAGGGGACTATGGCTACACCTTC. This sequence encodes CASSGTGDYGYTF.

This clonotype occurred many times. The J gene is TRBJ1-5, the V gene TRBV28; no clear D gene. The CDR3 totals 12 residues. The V end lost 4 bases, the J end lost 5 bases, and 6 bases lay between the germline ends. Per the germline V gene, CDR1 is MDHEN and CDR2 is SYDVKM. CDR3 sequence reads: CASSSDDQPQHF. The CDR3 DNA is TGTGCCAGCAGTTCAGACGATCAGCCCCAGCATTTT.

A few counts support this clonotype. J is TRBJ1-1 and V is TRBV4-1; D unresolved. Germline lookup yields CDR1 MGHRA and CDR2 YSYEKL. CDR3 length: 15 residues. V lost 4 bases, J lost 5 bases, and 17 bases lay in between. Here the CDR3 reads CASSPLSRTGTEAFF. The CDR3 DNA is TGCGCCAGCAGCCCTCTTAGCAGGACGGGAACTGAAGCTTTCTTT.

This clonotype showed up many times. V gene TRBV6-1 combines with J gene TRBJ2-5, with 13 bases lining up with TRBD2. This CDR3 contains 17 residues. Germline V gene sequence: CDR1 MNHNS, CDR2 SASEGT. Trimming took 7 bases from V and 4 from J; bases not matched to a gene: 12. The CDR3 DNA reads TGTGCCAGCATTGATGAACTAGCGGGGGGGCGGGGAGAGACCCAGTACTTC. Its translation is CASIDELAGGRGETQYF.

The sample holds a few counts of this clonotype. This chain links TRBV4-2 with TRBJ1-2; 7 bases match TRBD1. Unmatched junction bases numbered 7, after V lost 1 base and J lost 8 bases. The CDR3 loop spans 14 amino acids. The germline gives CDR1 LGHNA, CDR2 YNFKEQ. The CDR3 loop is CASSQVEGAGGYTF. The DNA of the CDR3 is TGTGCCAGCAGCCAAGTGGAGGGGGCTGGGGGCTACACCTTC.

This clonotype showed up many times. The chain joins TRBV6-2 or TRBV6-3 to TRBJ2-1, with D hard to call. V lost 4 bases to trimming and J lost 4 bases, with 14 bases between them. Germline V gene sequence: CDR1 MNHEY, CDR2 SVGEGT. The CDR3 consists of 15 residues. The CDR3 loop reads CASSLARTIYNEQFF. Written as DNA, the CDR3 is TGTGCCAGCAGTTTGGCCCGTACTATTTACAATGAGCAGTTCTTC.